What follows are 21 T cell receptor beta chains derived from one specimen sequenced in a study of tumor-infiltrating lymphocytes in primary liver carcinoma. Unsorted whole blood yielded the blood RNA, and germline DNA was also extracted. Constant-region priming of roughly 490 ng total RNA yielded TCR beta cDNA. Library construction for TCR beta comprised three nested multiplex PCR rounds performed with slightly modified ARM-PCR. TRBV1-TRBV30 forward primers paired with a C-beta reverse primer were used in the first two PCR rounds, which ran about 11 cycles each. TCRdb analysed the multiplex PCR reads with MiXCR anew, one entry per CDR3 protein. The repertoire consists of 200,000 or so distinct CDR3 sequences, with about 65% occurring once and the leading ten covering roughly 7%. The sample comprised peripheral blood. The receptors were gathered from a woman in her sixties with primary liver carcinoma and hepatitis B virus infection.

The V and J genes are TRBV28 and TRBJ1-1; 7 bases fit TRBD1. The CDR3 runs 14 residues. The V gene's germline CDR1 is MDHEN and CDR2 SYDVKM. The V segment lost 7 bases and the J segment 3 bases; nucleotides outside the gene matches: 8. The CDR3 protein is CASKSWDSYTEAFF. The CDR3 region has the DNA TGTGCCAGCAAATCCTGGGACAGTTACACTGAAGCTTTCTTT.

V and J are TRBV6-2 or TRBV6-3 and TRBJ1-5; D is unclear. Gene TRBJ2-3 matches the end of the DNA better, so the J call may be wrong. The CDR3 is 14 residues long. CDR1 is MNHEY and CDR2 is SVGEGT in the germline V gene. DNA for the CDR3: TGTGCCAGCAGTCGATCCTATGGCAATCAGCCCCAGTATTTT. It codes for CASSRSYGNQPQYF.

This clonotype was picked up a small number of times. The gene calls are TRBV6-6 and TRBJ2-1, with a tentative D call TRBD1 (6 bases). The germline CDR1 and CDR2 sequences are MNHNY and SVGAGI (reference sequence). V lost 2 bases to trimming and J lost 0 bases, with 14 bases between them. The CDR3 has 17 residues. The DNA of the CDR3 is TGTGCCAGCAGTTACCCTAAACAGGGAAACTCCTACAATGAGCAGTTCTTC. This sequence encodes CASSYPKQGNSYNEQFF.

This clonotype was counted a few times. This chain links TRBV12-3 or TRBV12-4 with TRBJ1-2, with 7 nucleotides matching TRBD1. J was trimmed by 0 bases and V by 5 bases; bases with no gene match: 6. There are 15 residues in the CDR3. CDR3 DNA: TGTGCCAGCAGTCTTACAGGGACAGCTAACTATGGCTACACCTTC. It yields the protein CASSLTGTANYGYTF.

Details on this clonotype: The junction and the germline gene differ at one end; a read error may be behind it. V gene TRBV12-3 or TRBV12-4 combines with J gene TRBJ2-7; D call uncertain. The CDR3 length is 14 residues. DNA of the CDR3: TGTGTCAGCACCGGCGACGCCGGCCCCTACGAGCAGTACTTC. Its translation: CVSTGDAGPYEQYF.

This clonotype is a singleton in its sample. The final CDR3 position lacks the conserved phenylalanine or tryptophan, pointing to a likely read error. The chain's CDR3 is CASSQTGREGNEQFL. CDR3 coding DNA: TGCGCCAGCAGCCAAACCGGCAGGGAGGGGAATGAGCAGTTCCTC. The chain employs TRBV5-1 and TRBJ2-1; 7 bases are shared with TRBD2. This CDR3 region has 15 residues. J gave up 7 bases and V 4 bases, and 11 bases lay outside the gene matches. Germline CDR1 is SGHRS and CDR2 is YFSETQ.

This clonotype was recorded at least ten times. The chain has TRBV6-6 and TRBJ2-5; weak D call: TRBD2 (6 bases). Trimming shortened V by 5 bases and J by 9 bases, and 10 bases separated the two germline ends. The CDR3 contains 11 residues. Germline CDR1 and CDR2: MNHNY and SVGAGI (reference sequence). CDR3 bases: TGTGCCAGCAGTCGTCGGGGGTCCCAGTACTTC. This gives the protein CASSRRGSQYF.

This clonotype was seen a few times. This sequence joins TRBV7-3 and TRBJ2-3; D unclear. V lost 4 bases to trimming and J lost 5 bases, with 19 bases between them. This CDR3 region has 16 residues. Germline values: CDR1 SGHTA, CDR2 FQGTGA. Here the CDR3 DNA reads TGTGCCAGCAGCTATAGACGATACCACCTCCGAGATACGCAGTATTTT. Translation gives CASSYRRYHLRDTQYF.

This clonotype was recorded a few times. The chain uses TRBV14 and TRBJ2-7; 11 bases agree with TRBD2. CDR1 is SGHDN, CDR2 FVKESK, per germline. V was pared by 4 bases and J by 2 bases, with 4 bases of the junction left unmatched. This CDR3 has 15 residues. The CDR3 nucleotides read TGTGCCAGCAGCCGGACTAGCGGGCTAACCTACGAGCAGTACTTC. Encoded protein: CASSRTSGLTYEQYF.

A word on this clonotype: The conserved closing phenylalanine or tryptophan is absent in this CDR3, likely reflecting a read error. The V call is TRBV6-5, the J call TRBJ1-1; the match to TRBD1 covers 8 bases. Germline loops: CDR1 MNHEY, CDR2 SVGAGI. The CDR3 runs to 15 residues. After removal of 6 bases from V and 1 base from J, the junction contained 7 bases not matched to a gene. The CDR3 is CASRPRGQKNTEAFL. The CDR3 DNA follows: TGTGCCAGCAGGCCCAGGGGGCAGAAGAACACTGAAGCTTTCCTT.

As for this clonotype: A junction end diverges from the germline sequence, so it may reflect a read error. The chain recombines TRBV10-1 with TRBJ1-1; 8 bases are shared with TRBD1. This CDR3 is 15 amino acids long. From germline, CDR1 is WNHNN and CDR2 SYGVQD (reference sequence). The CDR3 spells CASSKRQGTNTEAFF. DNA of the CDR3: TGCGCCAGCAGTAAGCGACAGGGGACGAACACTGAAGCTTTCTTC.

As for this clonotype: A read error may explain this, as a much larger clone is one base away. This chain joins TRBV6-1 and TRBJ2-2; 7 nucleotides align to TRBD2. This CDR3 comprises 13 residues. Per germline, CDR1 MNHNS and CDR2 SASEGT. This CDR3 reads CAAGRECTGELFF. In DNA, the CDR3 is TGTGCAGCAGGGCGGGAGTGTACCGGGGAGCTGTTTTTT.

This clonotype has a count of ten or more. The V gene is TRBV4-1, the J gene TRBJ2-1, with D perhaps TRBD2 (6 bases). The CDR3 length is 15 residues. Germline assignment: CDR1 MGHRA and CDR2 YSYEKL. V lost 4 bases and J 5 bases, leaving 15 bases between the germline ends. The CDR3 region is CASSRGTVRDNEQFF. The CDR3 DNA reads TGCGCCAGCAGCCGCGGGACCGTACGAGACAATGAGCAGTTCTTC.

This clonotype was detected a few times. V is TRBV5-4 and J is TRBJ2-1; D gene uncertain. V lost 3 bases to trimming and J lost 7 bases, with 17 bases between them. Germline CDR1 and CDR2: SGHNT and YYREEE (reference sequence). This CDR3 has 15 amino acids. The CDR3 spells CASSYGFYGGNEQFF. The CDR3, as DNA: TGTGCCAGCAGCTATGGATTTTACGGTGGGAATGAGCAGTTCTTC. Full variable domain (rest looked up from reference TRBV5-4 and TRBJ2-1): ETGVTQSPTHLIKTRGQQVTLRCSSQSGHNTVSWYQQALGQGPQFIFQYYREEENGRGNFPPRFSGLQFPNYSSELNVNALELDDSALYLCASSYGFYGGNEQFFGPGTRLTVL.

In the case of this clonotype: The junction and the germline gene differ at one end; a read error may be behind it. The V and J genes are TRBV5-6 and TRBJ1-5, with 8 bases fitting TRBD1. The CDR3 is 15 residues long. Germline V gene data show CDR1 as SGHDT and CDR2 as YYEEEE. This CDR3 reads CASRRQGYSNQPHHF. CDR3 coding DNA: TGTGCCAGCAGACGACAGGGGTATAGCAATCAGCCCCATCATTTT.

This clonotype was observed a handful of times. The genes are TRBV7-9 and TRBJ2-3; 11 bases are a match to TRBD2. Germline CDR1 is SEHNR and CDR2 is FQNEAQ (reference sequence). The junction had 9 bases not matched to a gene; V was cut back by 1 base and J by 3 bases. The CDR3 contains 18 residues. CDR3 in amino acids: CASSLGSTSGISTDTQYF. The CDR3 DNA is TGTGCCAGCAGCTTAGGCTCGACTAGCGGGATAAGTACAGATACGCAGTATTTT.

With respect to this clonotype: A much larger clone is a single base away; this may be a read error. This chain joins TRBV6-5 and TRBJ1-1, with 7 bases lining up with TRBD1. Germline CDR1 and CDR2: MNHEY and SVGAGI. The CDR3 sequence is 15 residues long. The CDR3 is CASTLTGWGNTETFF. The CDR3 coding sequence is TGTGCCAGCACCTTGACAGGGTGGGGGAACACTGAAACTTTCTTT.

This clonotype was observed a single time. Because the CDR3 is missing its conserved closing phenylalanine or tryptophan, this is likely a read error. The gene calls are TRBV7-8 and TRBJ2-7; perhaps TRBD1 as D (6 bases). The CDR3 has 14 amino acids. The germline CDR1 and CDR2 sequences are SGHVS and FQNEAQ. The CDR3: CTSSLLGGAYEQYL. The CDR3 region has the DNA TGTACCAGCAGCTTACTTGGGGGCGCCTACGAGCAGTACCTC.

On this clonotype: A much larger clone differs from this one at a single base, so this may be a read error. The chain employs TRBV13 and TRBJ1-2; D possibly corresponds to TRBD1 (6 bases). CDR1 is PRHDT and CDR2 is FYEKMQ in the germline V gene (reference sequence). CDR3 length equals 15 residues. The CDR3: CASSPYREDNYGYAF. The DNA for the CDR3 is TGTGCCAGCAGCCCATACAGGGAGGATAACTATGGCTACGCCTTC.

Points on this clonotype: The junction does not match germline at one end; this may be a read error. V usage is TRBV13 and J usage is TRBJ2-5, with D maybe TRBD1 (6 bases). Per germline, CDR1 PRHDT and CDR2 FYEKMQ (reference sequence). CDR3 length equals 14 residues. CDR3 in DNA: TGTGACAGCAGCTTAGAAGGGGGATGGGATACCCAGTACTTC. It encodes CDSSLEGGWDTQYF.

Details on this clonotype: The junction departs from germline at one end; a sequencing error may be responsible. CDR3 sequence (DNA): TGCGCCAGCGGCTTCGGCGGGGGTTACGAGCAGTACTTC. Translation: CASGFGGGYEQYF. This chain uses TRBV11-2 with TRBJ2-7; 7 bases fit TRBD2. This CDR3 has 13 amino acids. Germline CDR1 reads SGHAT; CDR2 reads FQNNGV. Supplemented by reference TRBV11-2 and TRBJ2-7, the full variable domain reads EAGVAQSPRYKIIEKRQSVAFWCNPISGHATLYWYQQILGQGPKLLIQFQNNGVVDDSQLPKDRFSAERLKGVDSTLKIQPAKLEDSAVYLCASGFGGGYEQYFGPGTRLTVT.